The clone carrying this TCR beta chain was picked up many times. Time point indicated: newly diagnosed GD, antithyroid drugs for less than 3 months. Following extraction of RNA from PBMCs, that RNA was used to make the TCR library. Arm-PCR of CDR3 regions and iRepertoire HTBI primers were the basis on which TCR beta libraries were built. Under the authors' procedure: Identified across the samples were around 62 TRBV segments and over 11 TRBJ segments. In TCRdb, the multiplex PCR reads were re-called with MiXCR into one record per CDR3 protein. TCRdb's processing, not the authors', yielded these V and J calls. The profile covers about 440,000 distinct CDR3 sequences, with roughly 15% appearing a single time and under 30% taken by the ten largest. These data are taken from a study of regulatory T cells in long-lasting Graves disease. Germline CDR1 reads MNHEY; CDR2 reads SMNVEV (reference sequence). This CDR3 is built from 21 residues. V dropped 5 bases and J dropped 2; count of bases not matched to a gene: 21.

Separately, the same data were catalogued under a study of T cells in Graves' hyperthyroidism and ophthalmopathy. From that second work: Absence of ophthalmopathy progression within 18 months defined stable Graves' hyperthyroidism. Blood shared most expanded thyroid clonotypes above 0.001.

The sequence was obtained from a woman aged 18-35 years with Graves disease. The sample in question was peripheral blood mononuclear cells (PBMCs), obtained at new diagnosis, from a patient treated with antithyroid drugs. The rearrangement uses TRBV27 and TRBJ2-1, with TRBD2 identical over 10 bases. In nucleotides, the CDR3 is TGTGCCAGCAGTGGATCCCTGATTCCCAGCGGGAGGGCCTTTCCCTACAATGAGCAGTTCTTC. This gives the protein CASSGSLIPSGRAFPYNEQFF.